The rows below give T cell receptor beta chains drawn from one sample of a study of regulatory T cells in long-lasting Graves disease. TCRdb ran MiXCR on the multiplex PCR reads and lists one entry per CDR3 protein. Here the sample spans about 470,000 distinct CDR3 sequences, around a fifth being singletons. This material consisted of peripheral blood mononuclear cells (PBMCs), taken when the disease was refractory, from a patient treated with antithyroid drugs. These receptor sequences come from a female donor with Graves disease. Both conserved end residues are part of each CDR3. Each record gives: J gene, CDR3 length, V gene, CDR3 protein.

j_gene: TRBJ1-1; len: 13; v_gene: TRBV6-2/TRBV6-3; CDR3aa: CASSYSSRLEAFF
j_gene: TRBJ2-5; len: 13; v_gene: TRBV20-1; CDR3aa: CSATRGYQGTQYF
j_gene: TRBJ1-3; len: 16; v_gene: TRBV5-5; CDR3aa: CASSLAGGFGGNTIYF
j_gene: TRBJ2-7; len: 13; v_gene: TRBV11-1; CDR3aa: CASSSPRGAEQYF
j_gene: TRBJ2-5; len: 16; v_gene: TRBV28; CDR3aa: CASSPPGGTAQETQYF
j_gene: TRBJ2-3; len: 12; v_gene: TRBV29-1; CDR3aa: CSVAASTDTQYF
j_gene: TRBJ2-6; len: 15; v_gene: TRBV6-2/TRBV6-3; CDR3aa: CASSYGGPGANVLTF
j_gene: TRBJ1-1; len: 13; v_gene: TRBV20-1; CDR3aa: CSAREVGNTEAFF
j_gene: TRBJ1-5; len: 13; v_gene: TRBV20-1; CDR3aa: CSARSQSNQPQHF
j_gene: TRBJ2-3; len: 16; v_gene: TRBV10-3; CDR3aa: CAISESTRGDTDTQYF
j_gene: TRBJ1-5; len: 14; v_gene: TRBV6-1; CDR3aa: CASRESEGYQPQHF
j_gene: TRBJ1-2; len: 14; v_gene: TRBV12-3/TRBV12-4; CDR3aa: CASSLGQANLGYTF
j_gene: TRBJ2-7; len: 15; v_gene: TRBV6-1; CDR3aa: CASKSSGDNSYEQYF
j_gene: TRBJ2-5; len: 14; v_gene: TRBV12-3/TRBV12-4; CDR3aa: CASTTDRAQETQYF
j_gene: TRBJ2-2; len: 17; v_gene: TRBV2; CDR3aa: CASTWRAGGLNTGELFF